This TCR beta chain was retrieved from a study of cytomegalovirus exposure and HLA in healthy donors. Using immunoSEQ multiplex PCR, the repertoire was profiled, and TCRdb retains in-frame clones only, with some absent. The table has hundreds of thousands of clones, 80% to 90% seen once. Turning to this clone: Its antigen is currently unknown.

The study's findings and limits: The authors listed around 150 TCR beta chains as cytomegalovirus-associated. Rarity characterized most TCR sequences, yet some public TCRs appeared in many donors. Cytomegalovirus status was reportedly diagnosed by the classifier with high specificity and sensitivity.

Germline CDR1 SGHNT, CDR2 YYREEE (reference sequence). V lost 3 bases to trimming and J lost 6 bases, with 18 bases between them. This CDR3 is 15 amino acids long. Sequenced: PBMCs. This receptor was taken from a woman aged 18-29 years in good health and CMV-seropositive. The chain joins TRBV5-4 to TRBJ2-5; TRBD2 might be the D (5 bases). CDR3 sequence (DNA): TGTGCCAGCAGCTCCGCAGCGGCCGAGGGCAAGACCCAGTACTTC. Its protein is CASSSAAAEGKTQYF.